Presented here are 15 T cell receptor beta chains from one specimen sequenced in a study of blood T cell repertoires in COVID-19 (TCRdb year 2020). The library was generated by the immunoSEQ multiplex PCR assay. Not all clones reach the TCRdb copy of this immuneACCESS table, which keeps in-frame sequences only. Checked studies attribute under half of the gap to unresolved V genes and leave the rest unexplained. This sample has roughly 140,000 clones in its table, and 84% of those were observed once. The top ten hold 5.5% to 7% of the sample. The material sequenced was peripheral blood. These receptors were taken from a human donor in a cohort sampled during active COVID-19.

V gene TRBV5-1 combines with J gene TRBJ1-6; no clear D gene. Germline assignment: CDR1 SGHRS and CDR2 YFSETQ. The CDR3 spans 19 residues. The ends were cut back, 4 bases at V and 0 bases at J, with 20 bases in the middle. CDR3 sequence: CASSRWHDLEDSYNSPLHF. CDR3 sequence (DNA): TGCGCCAGCAGCCGTTGGCACGACTTAGAGGACTCCTATAATTCACCCCTCCACTTT. Full variable domain (outside the CDR3, taken from reference TRBV5-1 and TRBJ1-6): KAGVTQTPRYLIKTRGQQVTLSCSPISGHRSVSWYQQTPGQGLQFLFEYFSETQRNKGNFPGRFSGRQFSNSRSEMNVSTLELGDSALYLCASSRWHDLEDSYNSPLHFGNGTRLTVT.

This sequence joins TRBV9 and TRBJ2-3, with D maybe TRBD2 (5 bases). CDR1 is SGDLS and CDR2 is YYNGEE in the germline V gene. Trimming took off 0 bases at V and 1 base at J, with 9 bases between the two ends. The CDR3 covers 15 residues. CDR3: CASSVEDSRTDTQYF. CDR3 DNA: TGTGCCAGCAGCGTAGAGGACTCCCGCACAGATACGCAGTATTTT.

The chain is built from TRBV4-2 and TRBJ1-5; D gene unclear. From germline, CDR1 is LGHNA and CDR2 YNFKEQ. This CDR3 has 14 amino acids. With 0 bases removed from V and 0 bases from J, the gap between germline ends came to 3 bases. The DNA for the CDR3 is TGTGCCAGCAGCCAAGATAATAGCAATCAGCCCCAGCATTTT. This encodes CASSQDNSNQPQHF.

The rearrangement uses TRBV3-1 (or the pseudogene TRBV3-2) and TRBJ2-1, with 9 bases identical to TRBD2. J gave up 7 bases and V 1 base, and 5 bases lay outside the gene matches. Germline loops: CDR1 LGHDT, CDR2 YNNKEL (reference sequence). This CDR3 region has 15 residues. The CDR3 here is CASSQVGTSLNEQFF. The DNA of the CDR3 is TGTGCCAGCAGCCAAGTCGGGACTAGCCTTAATGAGCAGTTCTTC.

The chain links TRBV7-2 to TRBJ2-5; D is unclear. V was trimmed by 0 bases and J by 5 bases, leaving 7 bases between them. The CDR3 runs to 13 residues. Germline V gives CDR1 SGHTA, CDR2 FQGNSA. The CDR3 region has the DNA TGTGCCAGCAGCTTAGCATTTTCGGAGACCCAGTACTTC. It encodes CASSLAFSETQYF.

The chain recombines TRBV5-5 with TRBJ1-2; 9 bases line up with TRBD1. Looked up from germline, CDR1 is SGHKS and CDR2 is YYEKEE (reference sequence). The junction had 4 bases not matched to a gene; V was cut back by 0 bases and J by 4 bases. The CDR3 is made up of 15 amino acids. CDR3 sequence reads: CASSLATGGGYGYTF. The CDR3 nucleotides read TGTGCCAGCAGCTTGGCTACAGGGGGCGGCTATGGCTACACCTTC.

V and J are TRBV19 and TRBJ1-2; 7 nucleotides line up with TRBD1. The CDR3 covers 14 residues. From germline, CDR1 is LNHDA and CDR2 SQIVND (reference sequence). V dropped 7 bases and J dropped 4; count of bases not matched to a gene: 9. The CDR3 bases are TGTGCCAGTACCCCAACGACAGGGAGCTATGGCTACACCTTC. It encodes CASTPTTGSYGYTF.

The V gene is TRBV7-2, the J gene TRBJ1-3, with D perhaps TRBD1 (5 bases). There are 16 residues in the CDR3. The germline V gene has CDR1 SGHTA and CDR2 FQGNSA. Trimming shortened V by 5 bases and J by 2 bases, and 16 bases separated the two germline ends. Here the CDR3 DNA reads TGTGCCAGCAGCCAGCCGCCCGACAGCGCTGGAAACACCATATATTTT. Translated: CASSQPPDSAGNTIYF.

V is TRBV28 and J is TRBJ2-2; 13 nucleotides match TRBD2. Losses at the gene ends were 2 bases for V and 2 bases for J; bases not matched to a gene: 5. CDR3 size: 18 residues. Germline V gene sequence: CDR1 MDHEN, CDR2 SYDVKM. This CDR3 reads CASSLTSGGAANTGELFF. CDR3 nucleotide sequence: TGTGCCAGCAGTTTAACTAGCGGGGGGGCCGCAAACACCGGGGAGCTGTTTTTT.

This chain joins TRBV27 and TRBJ1-2, with D unclear. The CDR3 runs 15 residues. Between the trimmed V and J ends, which lost 2 bases and 0 bases, there was a span of 10 bases. Germline CDR1 is MNHEY and CDR2 is SMNVEV (reference sequence). The DNA for the CDR3 is TGTGCCAGCAGTTTACTACCAGCGCCTAACTATGGCTACACCTTC. Its translation is CASSLLPAPNYGYTF.

The chain is built from TRBV18 and TRBJ2-3; TRBD1 might be the D (7 bases). The germline gives CDR1 KGHSH, CDR2 LQKENI. This CDR3 has 16 residues. V gave up 2 bases and J gave up 6 bases, with 18 bases separating them. The CDR3 nucleotides read TGTGCCAGCTCACCATCTGGTCAGGGGGGAGTGGATACGCAGTATTTT. This translates into CASSPSGQGGVDTQYF. Looking up the rest from reference TRBV18 and TRBJ2-3 gives the full variable domain: NAGVMQNPRHLVRRRGQEARLRCSPMKGHSHVYWYRQLPEEGLKFMVYLQKENIIDESGMPKERFSAEFPKEGPSILRIQQVVRGDSAAYFCASSPSGQGGVDTQYFGPGTRLTVL.

CDR3 amino acids: CASSLSQGWEETQYF. The CDR3 DNA sequence: TGTGCCAGCAGCTTATCCCAGGGATGGGAAGAGACCCAGTACTTC. This chain connects TRBV13 to TRBJ2-5; tentatively, D is TRBD1 (5 bases). V was pared by 2 bases and J by 3 bases, with 13 bases between. Germline lookup yields CDR1 PRHDT and CDR2 FYEKMQ (reference sequence). The length of the CDR3 is 15 residues.

The genes are TRBV24-1 and TRBJ2-3; 12 bases map to TRBD2. CDR1 KGHDR and CDR2 SFDVKD come from the germline V gene. The CDR3 is made up of 17 amino acids. J gave up 6 bases and V 3 bases, and 9 bases lay outside the gene matches. CDR3 DNA: TGTGCCACCAGTGATGCGCTAGCGGGGGGGCCACCCGATACGCAGTATTTT. It yields the protein CATSDALAGGPPDTQYF.

The DNA of the CDR3 is TGTGCCAGCAGTTCCACAGGGGGCGTGTACGAGCAGTACTTC. It is translated as CASSSTGGVYEQYF. The chain carries TRBV6-5 and TRBJ2-7; 9 bases line up with TRBD1. The CDR3 totals 14 residues. Unmatched junction bases numbered 5, after V lost 4 bases and J lost 4 bases. The germline V gene has CDR1 MNHEY and CDR2 SVGAGI.

The chain employs TRBV3-1 (or the pseudogene TRBV3-2) and TRBJ2-1, with TRBD2 identical over 12 bases. V shed 7 bases, J shed 8 bases, and the junction held 6 bases outside the gene matches. From germline, CDR1 is LGHDT and CDR2 YNNKEL (reference sequence). This CDR3 comprises 14 residues. The CDR3 here is CASTLRLAGDEQFF. DNA for the CDR3: TGTGCCAGCACCCTTAGACTAGCGGGGGATGAGCAGTTCTTC.